The subject of this entry is one T cell receptor beta chain. Its antigen specificity is not known. One base away there is no much larger clone; base qualities are not given. This sample stems from a study of cytomegalovirus exposure and HLA in healthy donors (dated 2017 in TCRdb). Background for the entire study: In an earlier analysis of some 610 of the donors, about 270 Gb of sequence data and just under 120 million unique TCR beta sequences from about 179 million T cells were reported. An early release that covered several hundred HLA-typed donors contained 300 to 350 gigabases of sequencing data and 80 million or so unique TCR sequences. Of the roughly 400 genotyped donors, roughly 80% were placed in the genetic ancestry cluster associated with self-reported Caucasian donors. The study was designed to test whether signatures of past pathogen exposure could be identified by cataloging public T cell receptors. The study used immunosequencing to profile the T cell repertoires of around 600 subjects and linked those repertoires to cytomegalovirus serostatus. A separate validation cohort of approximately 120 different subjects was used in addition to the 666-subject first cohort. High-throughput TCR immunosequencing, statistical association of individual TCRs with disease status, and machine learning were combined to predict cytomegalovirus infection status. A later analysis re-analyzed previously published TCR beta repertoires from 660 or so donors and added high-resolution HLA genotyping to study TCR occurrence patterns. Rather than using new phenotypic data, the later analysis identified candidate immune exposures from TCR beta sequences and from how often those sequences occurred across donors. To decide whether each TCR beta V gene segment behaved as functional or pseudogenic, an earlier analysis of 587 of the donors relied on high-throughput TCR beta sequencing. Donor age, sex, ethnicity and CMV serostatus were collected together with the repertoire data. A later genetic analysis used genome-wide SNP genotypes for about 55% of the 666 donors, treating that subset as a discovery cohort. All discovery cohort repertoires had been generated on a single sequencing platform. Both class I and class II loci were covered by HLA typing, at four-digit resolution. Typing coverage varied by locus: about 629-640 donors for A, B, C, DRB1 and DQB1; 522 for DQA1; more than 600 for DPA1; roughly 450 for DPB1. About five DR-DQ haplotypes were handled as single units for association and clustering, since linkage in the cohort was strong. Among roughly 400 genotyped donors of the cohort, an average of roughly 230,000 unique TCR beta nucleotide sequences was sequenced per donor, of which about 19% were non-productive. What the study reported, not specific to this receptor: In a later analysis, HLA-associated TCR beta chains were found to be more clonally expanded and to have lower generation probabilities than equally common non-associated chains. Linkage disequilibrium might explain the correlated functional status among segregating V segments, but an unknown experimental factor could not be excluded. For the cohort, immune exposure information was limited to CMV serostatus. In vitro tests confirmed that a few of the cytomegalovirus-associated TCR beta chains recognize cytomegalovirus antigens. The sequencing pipeline was judged likely to have produced a cluster of highly shared sequence variants as a technical artifact. In both the original and validation cohorts, the classifier was reported to diagnose cytomegalovirus status with high specificity and sensitivity. Around 16 rarely observed V segments, including chromosome 9 orphons, were excluded from the earlier analysis of about 610 of the donors because counts were too low. Compared with the 666-donor mean, donors in an Asian-associated ancestry cluster had fewer N-insertions in productive TCRs, according to a later genetic analysis. Specific HLA alleles were associated with 15,000 to 20,000 TCR beta sequences at a false discovery rate of 0.05 in a later analysis. An association between a missense DCLRE1C variant and V-gene and J-gene trimming of TCR beta chains was found in a later genetic analysis and replicated in an independent cohort. A further reported finding was that TCR beta sequences accurately predicted the HLA-A and HLA-B alleles for most subjects in the first cohort. When HLA alleles, especially DR and DQ, strongly co-occurred, attributing TCR associations to individual alleles was difficult. A later analysis reported that several top co-occurrence clusters appeared linked to parvovirus B19, influenza, CMV and Epstein-Barr virus. According to the authors, the approach could potentially be generalized to other disease states and immunological phenotypes. According to a later analysis, TCR association rates differed among HLA loci, with DRB1 alleles showing the most associated TCRs and HLA-C alleles showing the fewest. In the study, about 150 TCR beta chains were listed as associated with cytomegalovirus. The 87-base-pair reads could not distinguish some IMGT-functional V segments, including TRBV6-2 and TRBV6-3, so those segments were excluded. Because HLA typing was missing for some donors at each locus, association tests included only the typed subset. In a later analysis, most CMV-associated TCR beta chains were found to appear HLA-restricted, with HLA associations seemingly driven largely by CMV exposure. Most TCR sequences were seen in very few donors, while some public TCRs were found in many individuals. In an earlier analysis of some 500 of the donors, most TCR beta V segments appeared in productive rearrangements about 90% or about 30% of the time, broadly matching IMGT annotations. Presence/absence analyses assumed roughly uniform sequencing depth across donors, an assumption that may not hold. In this cohort, only TCR beta chains were sequenced, and detectable features were limited by the absence of alpha or paired-chain data.

The cohort comprised around 690 healthy bone marrow donors. All cohort members were sampled while nominally healthy, although unrecorded immune exposures were likely present. Of the 666 cohort members, 250 to 300 had a positive CMV serostatus and just over 350 had a negative one, while no CMV serostatus was recorded for the donor. Each donor provided a peripheral blood sample, and peripheral blood mononuclear cells were used for TCR beta sequencing. The Qiagen DNeasy Blood Extraction Kit was used to extract genomic DNA from the blood cell samples. CDR1 LNHDA and CDR2 SQIVND are derived from the germline V gene (reference sequence). From its cysteine to its phenylalanine, the CDR3 spans 14 amino acids. Solely the CDR3 DNA is kept, with 42 bases framed from the first base. V lost 6 bases and J lost 1 base; the stretch between them is 12 bases long. Receptor libraries were prepared by the immunoSEQ multiplex PCR assay. For the multiplex PCR, a mixture combining 60 forward primers for TCR Vbeta segments and 13 reverse primers for TCR Jbeta segments was used. Amplification of the CDR3 region of rearranged TCR beta genes was performed with a multiplex PCR assay on genomic DNA. The Illumina HiSeq System was used to sequence the amplified TCR beta libraries as 87-base-pair reads. From the authors' description of their analysis: In a later analysis, around 80 million unique TCR beta chains were counted across the approximately 640 repertoires, and around 10 million of these chains were shared by at least two donors. To remove PCR and sequencing errors, raw reads were error-corrected and collapsed into unique sequences using a nearest-neighbor algorithm that merged closely related sequences. V, D and J gene segments were assigned by aligning CDR3 sequences to IMGT reference sequences. Each retained sequence needed at least a six-nucleotide match to both a V gene segment and a J gene segment. A rearrangement counted as productive if the CDR3 had no stop codons and remained in frame with V and J, and every other rearrangement counted as non-productive. Following IMGT convention, CDR3 was defined as the stretch from the second conserved V-encoded cysteine up to the conserved J-encoded phenylalanine. The earlier analysis of about 640 of the donors excluded any sequence lacking an unambiguous match to a single V gene segment. In an earlier analysis of approximately 590 of the donors, a V segment was called functional when productive rearrangements were above 56.7%, and segregating when the standard deviation between donors exceeded 5%. To diagnose cytomegalovirus status from the catalog of TCR beta chain sequences, a statistical classification framework was built. V and J gene assignment, in a later analysis, came from comparing TCR nucleotide sequences with IMGT/GENE-DB human TR gene sequences. In a later analysis, CDR3 sequences and most-parsimonious VDJ recombination scenarios were assigned using the TCRdist pipeline. In a later analysis, each TCR beta chain was defined by its CDR3 amino acid sequence together with its V-gene family, and reads lacking a unique V-gene family were excluded. A later analysis removed over 500 highly shared, low-generation-probability nucleotide sequences to deal with suspected cross-contamination and a sequencing artifact. In a later analysis, a clonal expansion index for each public chain was calculated from normalized within-repertoire ranks of inferred template counts. Generation probabilities in a later analysis came from a VDJ recombination model fitted to out-of-frame rearrangements, and those results were checked against IGoR. A later analysis scored TCR-TCR, TCR-HLA and TCR-CMV co-occurrence with hypergeometric tests, applying a repertoire-size bias correction to TCR pairs. To estimate false discovery rates, a later analysis permuted the HLA or CMV assignments 20 times. In a later analysis, co-occurring TCRs were grouped using DBSCAN, and TCRdist sequence similarity was added for clustering within HLA-allele-positive subsets. For co-occurrence clustering, repertoires with fewer than 30,000 or more than 120,000 public chains were excluded, along with 5 or 6 repertoires with anomalous nucleotide sharing. TCRdb re-hosts the immuneACCESS table, in-frame sequences only. Its copies lack some clones; in the studies checked, an unresolved V gene accounts for under half of them, and the cause for the rest is not known. V, J and clone size were drawn from that table, and D and trimming were deduced from the DNA. The sample contains about 150,000 clones, 66% of them found a single time. The ten most abundant clones make up more than 1.5% of the sample.

Sequenced input: PBMCs. The sequence joins TRBV19 to TRBJ1-1, and possibly TRBD1, on 5 matching bases. This sequence was found in a human donor in good health. The DNA reads TGTGCCAGTAGACCCCGGGGGGGGAACACTGAAGCTTTCTTT. Its protein reads: CASRPRGGNTEAFF.